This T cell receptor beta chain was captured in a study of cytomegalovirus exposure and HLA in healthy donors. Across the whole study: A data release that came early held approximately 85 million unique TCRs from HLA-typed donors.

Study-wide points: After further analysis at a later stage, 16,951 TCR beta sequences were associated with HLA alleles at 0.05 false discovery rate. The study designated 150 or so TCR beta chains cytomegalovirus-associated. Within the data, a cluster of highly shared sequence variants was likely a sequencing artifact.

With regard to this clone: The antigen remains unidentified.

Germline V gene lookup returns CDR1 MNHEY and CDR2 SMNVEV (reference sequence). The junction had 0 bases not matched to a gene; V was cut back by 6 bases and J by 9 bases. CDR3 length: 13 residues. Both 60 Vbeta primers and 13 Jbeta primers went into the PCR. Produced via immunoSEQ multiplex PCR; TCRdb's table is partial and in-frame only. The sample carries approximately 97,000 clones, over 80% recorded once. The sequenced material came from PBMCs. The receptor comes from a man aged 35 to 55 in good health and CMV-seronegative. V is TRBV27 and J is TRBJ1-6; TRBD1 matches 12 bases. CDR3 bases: TGTGCCAGCAGGGGACAGGGGGCTTCACCCCTCCACTTT. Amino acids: CASRGQGASPLHF.